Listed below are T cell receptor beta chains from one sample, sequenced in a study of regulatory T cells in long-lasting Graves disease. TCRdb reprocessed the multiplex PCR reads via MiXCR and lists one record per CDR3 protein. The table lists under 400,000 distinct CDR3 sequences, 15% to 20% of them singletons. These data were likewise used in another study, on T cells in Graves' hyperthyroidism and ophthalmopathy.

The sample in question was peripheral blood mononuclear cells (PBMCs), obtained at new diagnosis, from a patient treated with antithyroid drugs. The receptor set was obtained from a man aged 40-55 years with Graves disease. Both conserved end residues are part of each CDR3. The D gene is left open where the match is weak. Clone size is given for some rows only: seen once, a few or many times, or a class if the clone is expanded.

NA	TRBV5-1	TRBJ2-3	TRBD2	TGCGCCAGCAGCTTGTTGGGGAGCGGGGGGGCAACAGATACGCAGTATTTT	CASSLLGSGGATDTQYF
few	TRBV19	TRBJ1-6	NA	TGTGCCAGTAGTATCCGGGACCCACGACGGGCCCCCCTCCACTTT	CASSIRDPRRAPLHF
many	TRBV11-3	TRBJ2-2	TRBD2	TGTGCCAGCAGCTTAGAAGGGACTAGCTGGTCCGGGGAGCTGTTTTTT	CASSLEGTSWSGELFF
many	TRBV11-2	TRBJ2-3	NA	TGTGCCAGCAGCTTAGTTACGTCTATCGGTGGCACAGATACGCAGTATTTT	CASSLVTSIGGTDTQYF
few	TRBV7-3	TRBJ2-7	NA	TGTGCCAGCAGCCCCGGCCCGGGGGCCTACGGGCAGTACTTC	CASSPGPGAYGQYF
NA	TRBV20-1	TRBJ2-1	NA	TGCAGTGCTAGATTCGGGGGAAATTACAATGAGCAGTTCTTC	CSARFGGNYNEQFF
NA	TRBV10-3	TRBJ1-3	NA	TGTGCCATCAGTGAGTCGGCAGCAGGCTCTGGAAACACCATATATTTT	CAISESAAGSGNTIYF
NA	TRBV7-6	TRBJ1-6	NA	TGTGCCAGCAGCTCTCCGAGCTCCGGGACCCTCCACTTT	CASSSPSSGTLHF
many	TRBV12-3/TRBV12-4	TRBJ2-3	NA	TGCCGGGCCCGCACAGATACGCAGTATTTT	CRARTDTQYF
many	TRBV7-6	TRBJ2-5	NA	TGTGCCAGCAGCTCACTCCAGGACTGGCTCGAGGAGACCCAGTACTTC	CASSSLQDWLEETQYF
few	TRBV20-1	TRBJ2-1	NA	TGCAGTGCTAGAGCGAGACAGACCCCCTATAGAGCCTACAATGAGCAGTTCTTC	CSARARQTPYRAYNEQFF
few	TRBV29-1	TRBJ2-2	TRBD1	TGCAGCGCCCGGGACAGGGTAACCGGGGAGCTGTTTTTT	CSARDRVTGELFF
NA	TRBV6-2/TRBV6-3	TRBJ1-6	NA	TGTGCCAGCAGTTACTCCGGAGTCGTCAATTCACCCCTCCACTTT	CASSYSGVVNSPLHF
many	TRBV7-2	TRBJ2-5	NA	TGTGCCAGCAGCCGTCCGGTTGAGACCCAGTACTTC	CASSRPVETQYF
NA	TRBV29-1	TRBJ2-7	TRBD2	TGCAGCGTTGGGGGGGGAGTAAACGAGCAGTACTTC	CSVGGGVNEQYF
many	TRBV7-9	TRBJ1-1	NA	TGTGCCAGCAGCCTAGTCTACACTGAAGCTTTCTTT	CASSLVYTEAFF
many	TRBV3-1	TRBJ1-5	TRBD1	TGTGCCAGCAGCCAGGACAGGTTTCAGCCCCAGCATTTT	CASSQDRFQPQHF
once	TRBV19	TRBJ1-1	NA	TGTGCCAGCTTCCCAGGTAACCGGATGAACACTGAAGCTTTCTTT	CASFPGNRMNTEAFF
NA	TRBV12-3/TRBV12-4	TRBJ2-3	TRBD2	TGTGCCAGCAGTTTACGCAGCGGGGGGGGCACAGATACGCAGTATTTT	CASSLRSGGGTDTQYF
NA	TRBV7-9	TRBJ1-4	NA	TGTGCCAGCAGCCTTAACGTAGAAAAACTGTTTTTT	CASSLNVEKLFF
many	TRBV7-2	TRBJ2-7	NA	TGTGCCAGCAGCTTAGAGCCGGGGGCGGATGAGCAGTACTTC	CASSLEPGADEQYF
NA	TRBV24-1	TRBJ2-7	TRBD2	TGTGCCACCAGTGAAGCGGGGATCTCCTACGAGCAGTACTTC	CATSEAGISYEQYF
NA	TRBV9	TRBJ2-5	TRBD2	TGTGCCAGCAGCGTAGCGGGACTAGCCAGGGAGACCCAGTACTTC	CASSVAGLARETQYF
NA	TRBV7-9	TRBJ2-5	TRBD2	TGTGCCAGCAGCTTTGACACTAGCGGGGTCCAAGAGACCCAGTACTTC	CASSFDTSGVQETQYF